Each of the 28 T cell receptor beta chains below was sequenced from the same sample in a study of blood T cell repertoires in COVID-19. Profiled with immunoSEQ multiplex PCR; TCRdb holds only in-frame clones, not every one. The table records hundreds of thousands of clones, around 87% of them present only once. The sample was PBMCs or T cells enriched from blood (not recorded which). The source is a man in his thirties or forties who had recovered from COVID-19.

V gene TRBV30 combines with J gene TRBJ1-1; the D is unclear. The germline CDR1 and CDR2 sequences are GTSNPN and SVGIG (reference sequence). The ends were cut back, 5 bases at V and 7 bases at J, with 8 bases in the middle. The CDR3 length is 10 residues. CDR3 in amino acids: CAWSGSEAFF. CDR3 sequence (DNA): TGTGCCTGGTCCGGGAGTGAAGCTTTCTTT.

The gene calls are TRBV7-9 and TRBJ1-2, with TRBD1 matching over 7 bases. The length of the CDR3 is 14 residues. With V trimmed by 5 bases and J by 4 bases, 7 bases remained unmatched. Germline V gene data show CDR1 as SEHNR and CDR2 as FQNEAQ (reference sequence). CDR3 nucleotides: TGTGCCAGCAGCCCCACAGGGGACCGCTATGGCTACACCTTC. It yields the protein CASSPTGDRYGYTF.

This clone was picked up one time. The chain links TRBV27 to TRBJ1-5, with D possibly being TRBD1 (6 bases). This CDR3 is 14 amino acids long. V lost 5 bases, J lost 5 bases, and 13 bases lay in between. The germline V gene encodes CDR1 MNHEY and CDR2 SMNVEV (reference sequence). The CDR3 here is CASSPQGGDQPQHF. For the CDR3, the DNA is TGTGCCAGCAGTCCACAGGGTGGAGATCAGCCCCAGCATTTT.

This sequence joins TRBV11-2 and TRBJ2-7; a weak D match, TRBD2 (5 bases). From germline, CDR1 is SGHAT and CDR2 FQNNGV. V was shortened by 5 bases and J by 0 bases, with 11 bases between the two germline ends. The CDR3 extends over 14 amino acids. The CDR3 loop is CASSQSGTSYEQYF. CDR3 nucleotide sequence: TGTGCCAGCAGCCAGAGCGGTACCTCCTACGAGCAGTACTTC.

The CDR3 loop is CASSIRTDTYEQYF. The CDR3 DNA follows: TGTGCCAGTAGTATACGGACGGACACCTACGAGCAGTACTTC. The rearrangement joins TRBV19 to TRBJ2-7, with D tentatively TRBD1 (5 bases). Per germline, CDR1 LNHDA and CDR2 SQIVND (reference sequence). The CDR3 runs 14 residues. V lost 2 bases to trimming and J lost 2 bases, with 10 bases between them.

This chain connects TRBV19 to TRBJ2-7; TRBD1 aligns across 8 bases. After removal of 4 bases from V and 3 bases from J, the junction contained 14 bases not matched to a gene. From germline, CDR1 is LNHDA and CDR2 SQIVND (reference sequence). The CDR3 has 17 residues. The CDR3 DNA reads TGTGCCAGTAGTACCGCACACCGGACAGGGTCTATCTACGAGCAGTACTTC. It codes for CASSTAHRTGSIYEQYF.

This chain links TRBV12-3 or TRBV12-4 with TRBJ1-2; possibly TRBD1 for D (5 bases). The CDR3 length is 13 residues. Deletions cut 3 bases from V and 7 bases from J, with 12 bases between. This CDR3 reads CASSLGQVSGYTF. The CDR3, as DNA: TGTGCCAGCAGTTTGGGGCAGGTTTCTGGCTACACCTTC.

The V gene is TRBV5-1, the J gene TRBJ2-1, with 11 bases identical to TRBD2. This CDR3 has 17 residues. V lost 5 bases, J lost 8 bases, and 15 bases stayed unmatched. Germline V gives CDR1 SGHRS, CDR2 YFSETQ. The CDR3 loop reads CASRLASGRLLIDEQFF. As DNA, the CDR3 is TGCGCCAGCAGACTTGCTAGCGGGAGGCTTCTTATCGATGAGCAGTTCTTC.

The chain joins TRBV7-6 to TRBJ2-3; 10 bases agree with TRBD2. Germline V gives CDR1 SGHVS, CDR2 FNYEAQ. Losses at the gene ends were 6 bases for V and 2 bases for J; bases not matched to a gene: 5. CDR3 length equals 15 residues. The CDR3 coding sequence is TGTGCCAGCAGGCCTACTAGCGGGACCACAGATACGCAGTATTTT. It translates to CASRPTSGTTDTQYF.

The V and J genes are TRBV28 and TRBJ2-1, with 13 bases lining up with TRBD2. The CDR3 has 16 residues. From germline, CDR1 is MDHEN and CDR2 SYDVKM. Trimming at V came to 5 bases and at J to 2 bases, leaving 3 bases not matched to a gene. The CDR3 protein is CASSGTSGIPYNEQFF. Written as DNA, the CDR3 is TGTGCCAGCAGTGGGACTAGCGGGATCCCCTACAATGAGCAGTTCTTC.

V usage is TRBV5-4 and J usage is TRBJ2-2, with unresolved D. Germline V lookup: CDR1 SGHNT, CDR2 YYREEE (reference sequence). CDR3 length: 15 amino acids. V lost 0 bases and J 3 bases, leaving 9 bases between the germline ends. The DNA for the CDR3 is TGTGCCAGCAGCTTGGCCGGAGTCGACACCGGGGAGCTGTTTTTT. It encodes CASSLAGVDTGELFF.

V usage is TRBV18 and J usage is TRBJ1-1; 8 positions agree with TRBD1. Trimming removed 6 bases from V and 8 bases from J; junction bases left unmatched: 2. The germline CDR1 and CDR2 sequences are KGHSH and LQKENI. The CDR3 is 11 amino acids. The CDR3 region is CASSGDREAFF. Here the CDR3 DNA reads TGTGCCAGCTCCGGGGACAGGGAAGCTTTCTTT.

The J gene is TRBJ1-6, the V gene TRBV28, with D perhaps matching TRBD1 (6 bases). Per the germline V gene, CDR1 is MDHEN and CDR2 is SYDVKM. Deletions cut 7 bases from V and 3 bases from J, with 10 bases between. The length of the CDR3 is 14 residues. In DNA form, the CDR3 reads TGTGCCAGCATACAGGGAAGCTATAATTCACCCCTCCACTTT. Translated, it gives CASIQGSYNSPLHF.

This clone was recorded only once. The chain joins TRBV19 to TRBJ2-7, with a possible D match to TRBD1 (5 bases). The germline CDR1 and CDR2 sequences are LNHDA and SQIVND (reference sequence). CDR3 size: 12 residues. V was clipped by 10 bases and J by 3 bases, with 13 bases between them. The CDR3 sequence: CATTGGSYEQYF. The CDR3, as DNA: TGTGCCACAACAGGCGGTAGCTACGAGCAGTACTTC.

This chain connects TRBV2 to TRBJ2-1, with 7 bases fitting TRBD1. Germline V gene sequence: CDR1 SNHLY, CDR2 FYNNEI. This CDR3 has 19 residues. J was trimmed by 0 bases and V by 10 bases; bases with no gene match: 21. CDR3 sequence reads: CAIQGVAGPMKSSYNEQFF. The CDR3 DNA reads as TGTGCCATCCAGGGGGTCGCGGGTCCAATGAAAAGCTCCTACAATGAGCAGTTCTTC.

The genes are TRBV5-6 and TRBJ1-1; D unresolved. V was clipped by 0 bases and J by 1 base, with 4 bases between them. The CDR3 sequence is 13 residues long. Germline values: CDR1 SGHDT, CDR2 YYEEEE. CDR3 bases: TGTGCCAGCAGCTTGGTCTCGAACACTGAAGCTTTCTTT. Translation: CASSLVSNTEAFF.

The chain has TRBV18 and TRBJ2-5; 7 nucleotides line up with TRBD2. The germline CDR1 and CDR2 sequences are KGHSH and LQKENI. The CDR3 covers 18 residues. Germline trimming cut 3 bases from V and 1 base from J; bases unmatched to any gene: 14. The CDR3 DNA is TGTGCCAGCTCACCCCGGGCTAGCGGATCGATACTCCAAGAGACCCAGTACTTC. It encodes CASSPRASGSILQETQYF.

The chain couples TRBV5-6 to TRBJ2-6; D uncertain. V lost 4 bases and J lost 5, with 7 bases in between. This CDR3 is 13 amino acids long. Germline loops: CDR1 SGHDT, CDR2 YYEEEE. This CDR3 is CASSPVRANVLTF. The CDR3 coding sequence is TGTGCCAGCAGCCCGGTGCGGGCCAACGTCCTGACTTTC.

The chain couples TRBV5-1 to TRBJ1-2; perhaps TRBD1 as D (5 bases). The CDR3 is made up of 15 amino acids. CDR1 SGHRS and CDR2 YFSETQ come from the germline V gene. Trimming pared 0 bases from V and 4 bases from J, leaving 13 bases between. CDR3 nucleotides: TGCGCCAGCAGCTTGGAACGGGGGACTAGCTATGGCTACACCTTC. This sequence encodes CASSLERGTSYGYTF.

CDR3 DNA: TGTGCCAGCTCACCTGGACAGGGGGCCGATACGCAGTATTTT. Translation: CASSPGQGADTQYF. The chain is built from TRBV18 and TRBJ2-3, with 11 nucleotides matching TRBD1. Germline values: CDR1 KGHSH, CDR2 LQKENI. The J segment lost 6 bases and the V segment lost 3 bases, leaving 2 bases of the junction unmatched. The CDR3 is 14 amino acids.

This chain uses TRBV5-1 with TRBJ2-1, with TRBD2 matching over 9 bases. Germline CDR1 SGHRS, CDR2 YFSETQ. The CDR3 has 17 residues. J lost 3 bases, V lost 0 bases, and 7 bases had no gene match. CDR3 residues: CASSLGGSGSLYNEQFF. The CDR3 DNA sequence: TGCGCCAGCAGCTTGGGAGGTAGCGGGAGCCTCTACAATGAGCAGTTCTTC.

In its sample, this clone was seen once. DNA of the CDR3: TGTGCCATCAGCCCGGGACTTTACAATGAGCAGTTCTTC. Protein sequence: CAISPGLYNEQFF. The J gene is TRBJ2-1, the V gene TRBV10-3; perhaps TRBD2 as D (6 bases). Germline V gives CDR1 ENHRY, CDR2 SYGVKD. There are 13 residues in the CDR3. Trimming removed 6 bases at V and 4 bases at J, with 10 bases between.

This sequence joins TRBV28 and TRBJ2-1; D remains unclear. With 4 bases removed from V and 4 bases from J, the gap between germline ends came to 5 bases. The CDR3 runs 12 residues. Germline assignment: CDR1 MDHEN and CDR2 SYDVKM. The chain's CDR3 is CASSSIYNEQFF. The CDR3 DNA reads TGTGCCAGCAGTTCCATTTACAATGAGCAGTTCTTC.

For this clone: The junction departs from germline at one end; a sequencing error may be responsible. This specimen includes other DNA sequences encoding the same CDR3. The chain couples TRBV19 to TRBJ1-5; 7 nucleotides agree with TRBD1. This CDR3 comprises 14 residues. Per germline, CDR1 LNHDA and CDR2 SQIVND (reference sequence). CDR3 protein: CASSQTGGNQPQHF. In nucleotides, the CDR3 is TGTGCTAGTAGTCAAACAGGGGGCAATCAGCCCCAGCATTTT. The entire variable domain, with the rest obtained from reference TRBV19 and TRBJ1-5, is as follows: DGGITQSPKYLFRKEGQNVTLSCEQNLNHDAMYWYRQDPGQGLRLIYYSQIVNDFQKGDIAEGYSVSREKKESFPLTVTSAQKNPTAFYLCASSQTGGNQPQHFGDGTRLSIL.

The V and J genes are TRBV7-9 and TRBJ2-7; 8 bases fit TRBD2. V was pared by 5 bases and J by 5 bases, with 5 bases of the junction left unmatched. Germline V gene data show CDR1 as SEHNR and CDR2 as FQNEAQ (reference sequence). The CDR3 runs 13 residues. This chain's CDR3 is CASSTVTSDEQYF. The CDR3 DNA is TGTGCCAGCAGCACCGTGACTAGCGACGAGCAGTACTTC.

The chain has TRBV18 and TRBJ2-2; D not certain. The CDR3 consists of 13 residues. Germline-derived CDR1 and CDR2 are KGHSH and LQKENI. The V gene lost 5 bases and the J gene lost 5 bases, with 9 bases spanning the gap. Here the CDR3 DNA reads TGTGCCAGCTCAGCTACAGCTACCGGGGAGCTGTTTTTT. It encodes CASSATATGELFF.

The chain carries TRBV9 and TRBJ1-2; 9 bases map to TRBD1. The ends lost 7 bases at V and 0 bases at J; junction bases unmatched: 4. The CDR3 spans 14 residues. Germline CDR1 SGDLS, CDR2 YYNGEE. The CDR3, as DNA: TGTGCCAGCGGGGGACAGGGAACTAACTATGGCTACACCTTC. Translating gives CASGGQGTNYGYTF.

J is TRBJ2-3 and V is TRBV11-2; possibly TRBD2 for D (6 bases). Trimming took off 5 bases at V and 5 bases at J, with 17 bases between the two ends. The CDR3 consists of 15 residues. Germline loops: CDR1 SGHAT, CDR2 FQNNGV. The CDR3: CASSVTGGEGDTQYF. CDR3 in DNA: TGTGCCAGCAGCGTAACGGGCGGGGAAGGAGATACGCAGTATTTT.